This T cell receptor (beta chain) was identified during a study of blood T cell repertoires in COVID-19. Study overall: PBMCs, B-cell-depleted T cells, or T cells were the source of the cDNA or gDNA that made up the material.

The J segment lost 6 bases and the V segment lost 5 bases, leaving 17 bases of the junction unmatched. The CDR3 has 17 amino acids. Germline V lookup: CDR1 SEHNR, CDR2 FQNEAQ (reference sequence). Per the original methods: Researchers report that nucleated cell counts were estimated from reference gene primer amplification. Some clones are missing from TCRdb's copy, which holds only in-frame ones; the method was immunoSEQ multiplex PCR. That table is the source of V, J and clone size, and D and trimming were worked out from the DNA. The profile shows approximately 270,000 clones, approximately 89% of them singletons.

The sequenced sample consisted of peripheral blood. The source of this sequence is a man aged 35-49 years with active or convalescent COVID-19. The genes are TRBV7-9 and TRBJ1-2; 8 bases fit TRBD1. CDR3 sequence: CASSPSGRVGQGHGYTF. As DNA, the CDR3 is TGTGCCAGCAGCCCATCCGGAAGAGTCGGACAGGGTCATGGCTACACCTTC.